This T cell receptor (beta chain) was obtained from a study of blood T cell repertoires in COVID-19. Using immunoSEQ multiplex PCR, the repertoire was profiled, and TCRdb retains in-frame clones only, with some absent. This sample has around 140,000 clones; about 87% occur once, and the top ten carry roughly 8%. V lost 1 base to trimming and J lost 4 bases, with 11 bases between them. CDR1 is SGHTA and CDR2 is FQGNSA in the germline V gene. The CDR3 totals 14 residues. This receptor was taken from a woman aged 50 to 60 with active or convalescent COVID-19. The chain employs TRBV7-2 and TRBJ2-7, with D possibly matching TRBD2 (5 bases). Sequencing used peripheral blood. The chain's CDR3 is CASSLERPGYEQYF. In DNA, the CDR3 is TGTGCCAGCAGCTTAGAGAGGCCGGGATACGAGCAGTACTTC. The full variable domain, completed using reference TRBV7-2 and TRBJ2-7, is GAGVSQSPSNKVTEKGKDVELRCDPISGHTALYWYRQSLGQGLEFLIYFQGNSAPDKSGLPSDRFSAERTGGSVSTLTIQRTQQEDSAVYLCASSLERPGYEQYFGPGTRLTVT.